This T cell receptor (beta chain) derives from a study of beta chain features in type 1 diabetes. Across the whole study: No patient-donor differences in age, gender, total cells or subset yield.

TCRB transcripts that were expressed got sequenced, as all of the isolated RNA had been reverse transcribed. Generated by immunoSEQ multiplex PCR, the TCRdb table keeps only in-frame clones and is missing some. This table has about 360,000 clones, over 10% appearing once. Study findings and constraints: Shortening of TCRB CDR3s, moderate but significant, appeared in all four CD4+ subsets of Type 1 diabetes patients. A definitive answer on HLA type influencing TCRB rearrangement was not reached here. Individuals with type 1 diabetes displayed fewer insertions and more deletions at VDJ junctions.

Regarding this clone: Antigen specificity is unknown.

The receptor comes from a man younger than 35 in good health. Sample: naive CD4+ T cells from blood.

This CDR3 is CASRKVGPNTEAFF. In nucleotides, the CDR3 is TGTGCCAGCAGGAAGGTGGGGCCGAACACTGAAGCTTTCTTT. V is TRBV2 and J is TRBJ1-1, with a possible D match to TRBD1 (5 bases). The CDR3 has 14 amino acids. Between the trimmed V and J ends, which lost 6 bases and 1 base, there was a span of 12 bases. In germline, CDR1 is SNHLY, CDR2 FYNNEI.